The present T cell receptor (beta chain) was sequenced within a study of T cell repertoires in cytomegalovirus infection. About the research overall: CMV infection plus the matching HLA type was flagged by public TCR beta signatures. The study's findings and limits: The study identified carriers of CMV plus the relevant HLA from cumulative public TCR beta family frequency. HLA-C-restricted CMV clonotypes gave the most frequent clonotype in two of eight donors.

Each CDR3 protein gets one entry after TCRdb re-called the reads with MiXCR. This sample carries 200,000 to 300,000 distinct CDR3 sequences, approximately 9.1% of them seen once, and the ten largest clones take approximately 16%. In this sample, this clonotype turned up many times. Antigen: not known. Sequenced sample: PBMCs. This TCR was recovered from a human donor in good health (CMV status not recorded). Some clones in this sample may be carry-over from other donors' samples.

The CDR3 here is CASSFQGGGSNQPQHF. CDR3 DNA: TGTGCCAGCAGCTTCCAGGGGGGGGGAAGCAATCAGCCCCAGCATTTT. The chain combines TRBV7-2 with TRBJ1-5, with 7 bases fitting TRBD1. J gave up 1 base and V 3 bases, and 6 bases lay outside the gene matches. Germline lookup yields CDR1 SGHTA and CDR2 FQGNSA. This CDR3 is built from 16 residues.